Following are 28 T cell receptor beta chains from one sample sequenced in a study of blood T cell repertoires in COVID-19. Clones were sequenced by immunoSEQ multiplex PCR, and TCRdb holds only the in-frame ones, with some missing. The sample records about 410,000 clones, roughly 89% being singletons. The sequencing input was PBMCs or T cells enriched from blood (not recorded which). The receptors originated from a woman between 25 and 40 years old who had recovered from COVID-19.

The chain combines TRBV18 with TRBJ1-5; D unresolved. The CDR3 sequence is 13 residues long. CDR1 is KGHSH, CDR2 LQKENI, per germline. V was shortened by 6 bases and J by 0 bases, with 6 bases between the two germline ends. CDR3 amino acids: CASSFNSNQPQHF. The CDR3 DNA is TGTGCCAGCTCTTTTAATAGCAATCAGCCCCAGCATTTT.

V usage is TRBV19 and J usage is TRBJ1-4; 8 bases are shared with TRBD1. V shed 9 bases, J shed 5 bases, and the junction held 8 bases outside the gene matches. Per the germline V gene, CDR1 is LNHDA and CDR2 is SQIVND (reference sequence). CDR3 length equals 14 residues. The CDR3 DNA follows: TGTGCCAGCAACCACGACAGGGGAAATGAAAAACTGTTTTTT. As protein: CASNHDRGNEKLFF.

The chain carries TRBV2 and TRBJ1-5; the match to TRBD1 covers 10 bases. V was clipped by 6 bases and J by 6 bases; unmatched bases: 5. CDR3 length: 14 residues. CDR1 is SNHLY and CDR2 is FYNNEI in the germline V gene. DNA of the CDR3: TGTGCCAGCAGGGCTGGACAGGGGGTTCAGCCCCAGCATTTT. This sequence encodes CASRAGQGVQPQHF. The full variable domain, completed using reference TRBV2 and TRBJ1-5, is EPEVTQTPSHQVTQMGQEVILRCVPISNHLYFYWYRQILGQKVEFLVSFYNNEISEKSEIFDDQFSVERPDGSNFTLKIRSTKLEDSAMYFCASRAGQGVQPQHFGDGTRLSIL.

This clone showed up just once. The V call is TRBV19, the J call TRBJ2-3; 10 bases match TRBD2. J gave up 4 bases and V 7 bases, and 8 bases lay outside the gene matches. This CDR3 is built from 15 residues. Per germline, CDR1 LNHDA and CDR2 SQIVND (reference sequence). CDR3 sequence (DNA): TGTGCCAGTAATAGGGCTAGCGGGGGTTCAGATACGCAGTATTTT. It codes for CASNRASGGSDTQYF.

V gene TRBV7-2 combines with J gene TRBJ1-6; 9 bases fit TRBD1. The trim removed 7 bases at V and 7 bases at J, leaving 8 bases unmatched. This CDR3 region has 15 residues. The V gene's germline CDR1 is SGHTA and CDR2 FQGNSA. CDR3 in DNA: TGTGCCAGCACCCGGAACAGGGGGCTCAATTCACCCCTCCACTTT. Residues: CASTRNRGLNSPLHF.

The chain carries TRBV14 and TRBJ2-5; D is possibly TRBD2 (5 bases). This CDR3 has 13 amino acids. V lost 0 bases and J 7 bases, leaving 9 bases between the germline ends. Germline assignment: CDR1 SGHDN and CDR2 FVKESK. This CDR3 reads CASSQDLAGTQYF. In nucleotides, the CDR3 is TGTGCCAGCAGCCAAGATCTAGCTGGGACCCAGTACTTC.

The rearrangement uses TRBV11-1 and TRBJ2-1, with TRBD2 matching 9 bases. The V gene end was trimmed by 1 base and the J gene end by 8 bases; junction bases not matched to a gene: 9. Germline loops: CDR1 SGHAT, CDR2 FQDESV (reference sequence). CDR3 length: 16 residues. The CDR3 nucleotides read TGTGCCAGCAGCTTAGGTCCCGGACTAGCGAGCCATGAGCAGTTCTTC. Its translation is CASSLGPGLASHEQFF.

This chain uses TRBV12-3 or TRBV12-4 with TRBJ1-1; D uncertain. This CDR3 spans 11 amino acids. V was pared by 7 bases and J by 0 bases, with 3 bases between. The CDR3 DNA is TGTGCCAGCACCTTGAACACTGAAGCTTTCTTT. Protein: CASTLNTEAFF.

The gene calls are TRBV27 and TRBJ2-6, with D unresolved. Trimming removed 4 bases at V and 0 bases at J, with 7 bases between. The CDR3 runs 15 residues. Germline loops: CDR1 MNHEY, CDR2 SMNVEV (reference sequence). CDR3 in amino acids: CASSYSNSGANVLTF. The CDR3 bases are TGTGCCAGCAGTTACAGCAACTCTGGGGCCAACGTCCTGACTTTC.

The chain couples TRBV2 to TRBJ1-6; D remains unclear. CDR3 length: 13 residues. Per germline, CDR1 SNHLY and CDR2 FYNNEI. Deletions cut 6 bases from V and 5 bases from J, with 8 bases between. CDR3 residues: CASRAEDNSPLHF. The CDR3 region has the DNA TGTGCCAGCAGGGCAGAGGATAATTCACCCCTCCACTTT.

The chain uses TRBV28 and TRBJ2-1, with TRBD2 identical over 9 bases. Germline values: CDR1 MDHEN, CDR2 SYDVKM. With V trimmed by 7 bases and J by 9 bases, 10 bases remained unmatched. The CDR3 is 14 residues long. CDR3 sequence reads: CASTLSPSGAEQFF. The DNA for the CDR3 is TGTGCCAGCACCCTGTCCCCTAGCGGGGCTGAGCAGTTCTTC.

The rearrangement joins TRBV7-2 to TRBJ1-1; perhaps TRBD1 as D (5 bases). Trimming took 1 base from V and 4 from J, leaving 22 bases between them. This CDR3 comprises 18 residues. Germline V gene lookup returns CDR1 SGHTA and CDR2 FQGNSA. The CDR3 loop reads CASSLVQARMGPGTEAFF. CDR3 nucleotide sequence: TGTGCCAGCAGCTTAGTGCAGGCCAGGATGGGGCCGGGCACTGAAGCTTTCTTT.

This clone was seen only once. The V and J genes are TRBV10-3 and TRBJ2-7; TRBD2 agrees at 11 bases. Germline CDR1 reads ENHRY; CDR2 reads SYGVKD. The CDR3 runs 16 residues. Losses at the gene ends were 4 bases for V and 3 bases for J; bases not matched to a gene: 8. The DNA of the CDR3 is TGTGCCATCAGTGTTTCAACTAGCGGGAGAAACTACGAGCAGTACTTC. Residues: CAISVSTSGRNYEQYF.

This clone has only one observation. The V gene is TRBV2, the J gene TRBJ2-2; no clear D. Trimming took off 4 bases at V and 6 bases at J, with 9 bases between the two ends. This CDR3 region has 13 residues. Germline CDR1 reads SNHLY; CDR2 reads FYNNEI. The CDR3 nucleotides read TGTGCCAGCAGTGGAGAAGAGGCCGGGGAGCTGTTTTTT. It encodes CASSGEEAGELFF.

The V and J genes are TRBV19 and TRBJ1-5; TRBD1 might be the D (6 bases). Trimming cost V 6 bases and J 5 bases, with 17 bases left between them. The CDR3 loop spans 15 amino acids. The germline gives CDR1 LNHDA, CDR2 SQIVND (reference sequence). The CDR3 DNA reads TGTGCCAGTAGGAGGCCGGACAGAAGCTATCAGCCCCAGCATTTT. The encoded protein is CASRRPDRSYQPQHF. Using reference TRBV19 and TRBJ1-5 for the parts outside the CDR3, the full variable domain is DGGITQSPKYLFRKEGQNVTLSCEQNLNHDAMYWYRQDPGQGLRLIYYSQIVNDFQKGDIAEGYSVSREKKESFPLTVTSAQKNPTAFYLCASRRPDRSYQPQHFGDGTRLSIL.

The J gene is TRBJ2-2, the V gene TRBV29-1, with TRBD2 identical over 14 bases. Germline-derived CDR1 and CDR2 are SQVTM and ANQGSEA. V shed 7 bases, J shed 4 bases, and the junction held 5 bases outside the gene matches. This CDR3 comprises 15 residues. DNA of the CDR3: TGCAGCGCCCGGACTAGCGGGGGGTCCACCGGGGAGCTGTTTTTT. Amino acids: CSARTSGGSTGELFF.

The CDR3 DNA follows: TGTGCCAGCAGCCCATGGACTAGCGAGCCCACAGATACGCAGTATTTT. It translates to CASSPWTSEPTDTQYF. This chain links TRBV3-1 (or the pseudogene TRBV3-2) with TRBJ2-3; 9 bases agree with TRBD2. The germline gives CDR1 LGHDT, CDR2 YNNKEL (reference sequence). The CDR3 runs 16 residues. J was trimmed by 2 bases and V by 4 bases; bases with no gene match: 7.

CDR3 in amino acids: CASSSGGGDVTGELFF. DNA for the CDR3: TGTGCCAGTAGTAGCGGCGGGGGGGACGTGACCGGGGAGCTGTTTTTT. The chain recombines TRBV19 with TRBJ2-2; 9 nucleotides line up with TRBD2. Germline trimming cut 4 bases from V and 5 bases from J; bases unmatched to any gene: 8. The CDR3 has 16 residues. Per the germline V gene, CDR1 is LNHDA and CDR2 is SQIVND (reference sequence).

The chain employs TRBV27 and TRBJ2-7; 12 nucleotides align to TRBD1. V trimming: 4 bases; J trimming: 2 bases; junction bases outside the gene matches: 9. The CDR3 spans 17 residues. From germline, CDR1 is MNHEY and CDR2 SMNVEV (reference sequence). CDR3 in DNA: TGTGCCAGCAGTTCCCACCCCGGGACAGGGGGCCCCTACGAGCAGTACTTC. Protein product: CASSSHPGTGGPYEQYF.

A single count supports this clone. The V call is TRBV9, the J call TRBJ2-3; D unclear. This CDR3 has 15 amino acids. V lost 4 bases, J lost 2 bases, and 14 bases lay in between. Germline CDR1 is SGDLS and CDR2 is YYNGEE. The CDR3 sequence: CASSQGAANTDTQYF. The CDR3 DNA is TGTGCCAGCAGCCAAGGAGCCGCTAACACAGATACGCAGTATTTT.

About this clone: Mismatch with germline at one junction end may stem from a read error. This chain connects TRBV6-4 to TRBJ2-1; 14 bases align to TRBD2. CDR1 is MRHNA, CDR2 SNTAGT, per germline. The CDR3 has 15 amino acids. CDR3 amino acids: CASSDGGLAGAAIIF. CDR3 nucleotide sequence: TGTGCCAGCAGTGACGGGGGACTAGCGGGAGCGGCCATAATCTTC.

This sequence joins TRBV2 and TRBJ2-5, with D uncertain. Between the trimmed V and J ends, which lost 3 bases and 2 bases, there was a span of 13 bases. CDR1 is SNHLY, CDR2 FYNNEI, per germline. The CDR3 sequence is 15 residues long. CDR3 DNA sequence: TGTGCCAGCAGTGACCCCAAACTCCCACAAGAGACCCAGTACTTC. This gives the protein CASSDPKLPQETQYF.

This clone was seen only once. The chain is built from TRBV9 and TRBJ1-1; the D is unclear. The germline V gene has CDR1 SGDLS and CDR2 YYNGEE. Trimming pared 0 bases from V and 4 bases from J, leaving 10 bases between. The length of the CDR3 is 14 residues. DNA for the CDR3: TGTGCCAGCAGCGTAGCCTACAGAAGCACTGAAGCTTTCTTT. Protein sequence: CASSVAYRSTEAFF.

The J gene is TRBJ1-4, the V gene TRBV6-5; D is undetermined. Trimming took off 0 bases at V and 5 bases at J, with 13 bases between the two ends. The CDR3 is made up of 16 amino acids. Germline V gene sequence: CDR1 MNHEY, CDR2 SVGAGI. CDR3 region: CASSYSAEGLNEKLFF. Written as DNA, the CDR3 is TGTGCCAGCAGTTACTCGGCGGAGGGTCTGAATGAAAAACTGTTTTTT.

The chain links TRBV30 to TRBJ2-1, with 9 bases aligning to TRBD2. The V segment lost 3 bases and the J segment 9 bases; nucleotides outside the gene matches: 6. This CDR3 contains 13 residues. Germline V gene sequence: CDR1 GTSNPN, CDR2 SVGIG (reference sequence). CDR3 protein: CAWRGLAGLEQFF. CDR3 sequence (DNA): TGTGCCTGGAGGGGGCTAGCGGGGCTTGAGCAGTTCTTC.

The rearrangement links TRBV28 to TRBJ2-5; 7 positions match TRBD2. Germline V gene data show CDR1 as MDHEN and CDR2 as SYDVKM. CDR3 size: 13 residues. The V gene end was trimmed by 5 bases and the J gene end by 7 bases; junction bases not matched to a gene: 7. The CDR3 reads CASSPGTTGTQYF. CDR3 bases: TGTGCCAGCAGTCCGGGGACTACGGGGACCCAGTACTTC.

The CDR3 is CASSPAGGANTEAFF. CDR3 in DNA: TGTGCCAGCAGTCCAGCGGGGGGGGCGAACACTGAAGCTTTCTTT. This chain links TRBV27 with TRBJ1-1, with TRBD1 as a possible D gene (6 bases). The CDR3 totals 15 residues. Germline lookup yields CDR1 MNHEY and CDR2 SMNVEV (reference sequence). The V and J ends lost 5 bases and 1 base respectively, with 14 bases between them.

This rearrangement joins TRBV4-3 to TRBJ1-3; D gene uncertain. This CDR3 contains 18 residues. Germline lookup yields CDR1 LGHNA and CDR2 YSLEER. Trimming took 3 bases from V and 0 from J, leaving 18 bases between them. CDR3 residues: CASSHLRFSESSGNTIYF. The CDR3 nucleotides read TGCGCCAGCAGCCACCTCCGCTTCAGCGAGAGCTCTGGAAACACCATATATTTT.